The 21 T cell receptor beta chains presented below share a single source sample, sequenced in a study of graft-versus-host responses after intestinal transplantation. Tissue processing of the graft released intraepithelial and lamina propria lymphocytes from it. The repertoire was sequenced with immunoSEQ multiplex PCR; TCRdb's copy has only in-frame clones and lacks some. The table lists some 14,000 clones, 70% of them singletons. This material consisted of ileum tissue, taken around 98 weeks after intestinal transplantation. The receptors come from a human patient who received an intestinal transplant, so some T cells may come from the graft donor.

The rearrangement uses TRBV6-6 and TRBJ1-1; tentative D call: TRBD1 (5 bases). Per the germline V gene, CDR1 is MNHNY and CDR2 is SVGAGI (reference sequence). V was pared by 0 bases and J by 8 bases, with 10 bases between. This CDR3 contains 13 residues. The CDR3 DNA reads TGTGCCAGCAGTTACTCGTGGGGCACGGAAGCTTTCTTT. Amino acids: CASSYSWGTEAFF.

A few counts support this clone. This rearrangement joins TRBV11-2 to TRBJ1-5; unclear D gene. The CDR3 extends over 13 amino acids. V dropped 3 bases and J dropped 0 bases, with 3 bases sitting between them. The germline V gene has CDR1 SGHAT and CDR2 FQNNGV. The CDR3 region has the DNA TGTGCCAGCAGCTTGCATAGCAATCAGCCCCAGCATTTT. It codes for CASSLHSNQPQHF.

This clone was recorded a few times. Other DNA sequences in the same sample also yield this CDR3. The V and J genes are TRBV6-5 and TRBJ2-1; 7 nucleotides agree with TRBD2. The CDR3 is 15 amino acids. Trimming at V came to 2 bases and at J to 0 bases, leaving 1 base not matched to a gene. CDR1 MNHEY and CDR2 SVGAGI come from the germline V gene. This CDR3 is CASSYRGSSYNEQFF. CDR3 in DNA: TGTGCCAGCAGTTACCGCGGGAGCTCCTACAATGAGCAGTTCTTC.

This clone appeared a few times. The gene calls are TRBV7-9 and TRBJ2-6; 8 bases line up with TRBD1. From germline, CDR1 is SEHNR and CDR2 FQNEAQ (reference sequence). CDR3 length: 17 residues. V lost 6 bases to trimming and J lost 0 bases; unmatched junction nucleotides: 7. In DNA form, the CDR3 reads TGTGCCAGCAGTTTGGGGACAGGCTTCTCTGGGGCCAACGTCCTGACTTTC. It is translated as CASSLGTGFSGANVLTF.

This sequence joins TRBV5-1 and TRBJ2-1, with 10 bases lining up with TRBD2. J was trimmed by 6 bases and V by 4 bases; bases with no gene match: 16. Per the germline V gene, CDR1 is SGHRS and CDR2 is YFSETQ. There are 18 residues in the CDR3. This CDR3 reads CASSTGITSGALGNEQFF. The CDR3 DNA reads as TGCGCCAGCAGCACGGGCATCACTAGCGGGGCTCTGGGCAATGAGCAGTTCTTC.

This chain links TRBV18 with TRBJ2-3, with 8 bases matching TRBD1. The germline V gene encodes CDR1 KGHSH and CDR2 LQKENI. The J segment lost 4 bases and the V segment lost 6 bases, leaving 9 bases of the junction unmatched. This CDR3 is built from 15 residues. The chain's CDR3 is CASSFTGGLSDTQYF. For the CDR3, the DNA is TGTGCCAGCTCCTTCACAGGGGGATTATCAGATACGCAGTATTTT.

CDR3 sequence: CASNNPTDRGYEQYF. DNA for the CDR3: TGTGCCAGCAACAATCCCACTGACAGGGGCTACGAGCAGTACTTC. The chain has TRBV11-2 and TRBJ2-5, with 8 bases lining up with TRBD1. The tail of the sequence fits TRBJ2-7 better, so the J call may be wrong. From germline, CDR1 is SGHAT and CDR2 FQNNGV. This CDR3 is 15 amino acids long.

This rearrangement joins TRBV6-5 to TRBJ1-3; D gene ambiguous. This CDR3 has 13 residues. Per the germline V gene, CDR1 is MNHEY and CDR2 is SVGAGI. The V gene lost 6 bases and the J gene lost 0 bases, with 6 bases spanning the gap. CDR3 DNA sequence: TGTGCCAGCAGCTCATACTCTGGAAACACCATATATTTT. Its protein product is CASSSYSGNTIYF.

This clone was found once. The rearrangement links TRBV4-3 to TRBJ2-7, with D perhaps TRBD2 (6 bases). The CDR3 has 14 residues. Germline CDR1 reads LGHNA; CDR2 reads YSLEER. Between the trimmed V and J ends, which lost 2 bases and 5 bases, there was a span of 13 bases. The CDR3 loop is CASSQTGDVNEQYF. The CDR3 region has the DNA TGCGCCAGCAGCCAAACGGGGGACGTCAACGAGCAGTACTTC.

The chain has TRBV12-2 and TRBJ2-5; the DNA was not compared with TRBD2, the D call given in the table. TRBV12-2 is a pseudogene locus. The CDR3 has 18 residues. CDR3 sequence reads: CASRLVGGLAGGPETQYF. CDR3 DNA: TGTGCAAGTCGCTTAGTAGGTGGGTTAGCGGGAGGGCCTGAGACCCAGTACTTC.

For the CDR3, the DNA is TGTGCCATCAGTGAAGGCCAGGGAAGGACCTACGAGCAGTACTTC. It encodes CAISEGQGRTYEQYF. This chain connects TRBV10-3 to TRBJ2-7, with D possibly TRBD1 on 5 matching bases. Germline CDR1 is ENHRY and CDR2 is SYGVKD. This CDR3 contains 15 residues. V was cut by 3 bases and J by 2 bases, with 14 bases left in between.

The chain uses TRBV7-2 and TRBJ2-5, with D unresolved. This CDR3 region has 15 residues. V lost 0 bases and J 2 bases, leaving 10 bases between the germline ends. The germline CDR1 and CDR2 sequences are SGHTA and FQGNSA. The CDR3 protein is CASSLALGRQETQYF. CDR3 DNA sequence: TGTGCCAGCAGCTTAGCGTTGGGTAGGCAAGAGACCCAGTACTTC.

The rearrangement uses TRBV6-4 and TRBJ2-7, with TRBD1 matching over 10 bases. Germline loops: CDR1 MRHNA, CDR2 SNTAGT. Trimming took 0 bases from V and 7 from J; bases not matched to a gene: 12. CDR3 length: 17 residues. CDR3 sequence (DNA): TGTGCCAGCAGTGACTCCTCCCGCGGGACAGGGGCTCGGGAGCAGTACTTC. It is translated as CASSDSSRGTGAREQYF.

V usage is TRBV7-2 and J usage is TRBJ1-1; D unclear. The CDR3 has 14 residues. Germline lookup yields CDR1 SGHTA and CDR2 FQGNSA. Trimming left V 3 bases short and J 1 base short, with 9 bases between. The DNA for the CDR3 is TGTGCCAGCAGCTTTGTGGCAGCGAACACTGAAGCTTTCTTT. It encodes CASSFVAANTEAFF.

With regard to this clone: A junction boundary mismatches the germline segment, possibly from a read error. The rearrangement links TRBV28 to TRBJ2-7, with 10 bases that match TRBD1. The germline gives CDR1 MDHEN, CDR2 SYDVKM. CDR3 length: 17 residues. CDR3 in amino acids: CTSSHDPRQGATYEQYF. DNA of the CDR3: TGTACCAGCAGCCATGACCCTCGACAGGGGGCTACCTACGAGCAGTACTTC.

V gene TRBV18 combines with J gene TRBJ2-1; weak D call: TRBD2 (6 bases). Germline V CDR1 and CDR2: KGHSH, LQKENI. V dropped 3 bases and J dropped 7 bases, with 16 bases sitting between them. This CDR3 comprises 15 residues. The CDR3 nucleotides read TGTGCCAGCTCACCTCCGGGACTCAATTTGAATGAGCAGTTCTTC. Translated, it gives CASSPPGLNLNEQFF.

The chain is built from TRBV5-1 and TRBJ1-1, with TRBD1 matching 8 bases. CDR3 length equals 14 residues. J was trimmed by 2 bases and V by 4 bases; bases with no gene match: 4. Germline V gene data show CDR1 as SGHRS and CDR2 as YFSETQ. The CDR3 sequence: CASSVGQGNTEAFF. As DNA, the CDR3 is TGCGCCAGCAGCGTCGGACAGGGAAACACTGAAGCTTTCTTT. Full variable domain (missing parts from reference TRBV5-1 and TRBJ1-1): KAGVTQTPRYLIKTRGQQVTLSCSPISGHRSVSWYQQTPGQGLQFLFEYFSETQRNKGNFPGRFSGRQFSNSRSEMNVSTLELGDSALYLCASSVGQGNTEAFFGQGTRLTVV.

The gene calls are TRBV2 and TRBJ2-7, with 7 bases identical to TRBD2. Germline CDR1 and CDR2: SNHLY and FYNNEI. This CDR3 region has 14 residues. V dropped 6 bases and J dropped 2; count of bases not matched to a gene: 7. CDR3 DNA sequence: TGTGCCAGCAGGTTCGGGGGGAGGGCCTACGAGCAGTACTTC. Protein sequence: CASRFGGRAYEQYF.

This rearrangement joins TRBV21-1 to TRBJ1-3; the listed D gene, TRBD1, was not tested against the DNA. TRBV21-1 is a pseudogene locus. This CDR3 is built from 16 residues. CDR3 region: CASSKDGQGDGNTIYF. The DNA for the CDR3 is TGTGCCAGCAGCAAAGACGGACAGGGGGACGGAAACACCATATATTTT.

The V and J genes are TRBV10-1 and TRBJ1-6; 9 bases map to TRBD1. V lost 2 bases and J lost 7; bases outside the gene matches: 3. The CDR3 spans 15 residues. CDR1 is WNHNN, CDR2 SYGVQD, per germline (reference sequence). The CDR3 reads CASSEGQGWNSPLHF. The CDR3 nucleotides are TGCGCCAGCAGTGAGGGACAGGGGTGGAATTCACCCCTCCACTTT.

V and J are TRBV4-1 and TRBJ2-5; either TRBD1 or TRBD2 may fit D (6 bases each). TRBJ2-7 explains the end of the DNA better; the J call may be wrong. The CDR3 runs to 16 residues. In germline, CDR1 is MGHRA, CDR2 YSYEKL. CDR3 sequence: CASSQGLGGGLYEQYF. DNA of the CDR3: TGCGCCAGCAGCCAAGGTTTAGGGGGAGGCCTCTACGAGCAGTACTTC.